This TCR beta chain originates from a study of identical twins. Unique molecular identifiers were present on cDNA, and template switching added a universal primer site. Each CDR3 protein gets one entry after TCRdb re-called the 5' RACE reads with MiXCR. Of around 1.7 million distinct CDR3 sequences listed, 25% to 35% are singletons. Findings of the study overall: Invariant populations such as MAIT and iNKT cells could partly muddle zero-insertion analyses.

Regarding this clonotype: Antigen unknown.

Trimming took off 6 bases at V and 3 bases at J, with 15 bases between the two ends. The germline V gene has CDR1 MNHEY and CDR2 SMNVEV (reference sequence). This CDR3 has 14 residues. The chain carries TRBV27 and TRBJ2-7; D unresolved. This receptor was identified in a newborn girl in good health. Material: cord blood. CDR3 protein: CASRLYPNSYEQYF. The DNA of the CDR3 is TGTGCCAGCAGGCTGTACCCGAATAGCTACGAGCAGTACTTC.